Below are 8 T cell receptor beta chains sequenced from a single sample in a study of blood T cell repertoires in COVID-19. Sequencing used immunoSEQ multiplex PCR; TCRdb keeps in-frame clones, though not all of them. The sample yields about 150,000 clones, around 84% seen once. Sequenced sample: PBMCs or T cells enriched from blood (not recorded which). The source is a woman between 50 and 59 years old who had been exposed to COVID-19.

V is TRBV7-2 and J is TRBJ2-7, with 11 bases aligning to TRBD1. This CDR3 spans 19 amino acids. The V and J ends lost 3 bases and 6 bases, in that order; junction bases with no gene match: 19. Per the germline V gene, CDR1 is SGHTA and CDR2 is FQGNSA. CDR3 DNA sequence: TGTGCCAGCAGCTTCCGCCCGCTACCCATACCGGGACAGGGGGGCGAGCAGTACTTC. As protein: CASSFRPLPIPGQGGEQYF.

The chain joins TRBV12-3 or TRBV12-4 to TRBJ1-2, with 7 bases fitting TRBD1. The CDR3 sequence is 13 residues long. Unmatched junction bases numbered 9, after V lost 6 bases and J lost 8 bases. Here the CDR3 DNA reads TGTGCCAGCAGCGCCGGACAGGCTGGGGGCTACACCTTC. Its translation: CASSAGQAGGYTF.

V gene TRBV19 combines with J gene TRBJ2-7; 7 bases fit TRBD2. Germline lookup yields CDR1 LNHDA and CDR2 SQIVND (reference sequence). After removal of 5 bases from V and 4 bases from J, the junction contained 8 bases not matched to a gene. The CDR3 loop spans 14 amino acids. The CDR3 spells CASSPSGHLYEQYF. In DNA form, the CDR3 reads TGTGCCAGTAGTCCTAGCGGACATCTATACGAGCAGTACTTC. Combining the CDR3 with reference TRBV19 and TRBJ2-7 gives the whole variable domain DGGITQSPKYLFRKEGQNVTLSCEQNLNHDAMYWYRQDPGQGLRLIYYSQIVNDFQKGDIAEGYSVSREKKESFPLTVTSAQKNPTAFYLCASSPSGHLYEQYFGPGTRLTVT.

This chain uses TRBV19 with TRBJ1-2, with D hard to call. CDR3 size: 18 residues. Germline V gives CDR1 LNHDA, CDR2 SQIVND (reference sequence). Trimming took off 4 bases at V and 2 bases at J, with 23 bases between the two ends. CDR3 in amino acids: CASSTLLGREGWNYGYTF. For the CDR3, the DNA is TGTGCCAGTAGTACCCTCCTAGGACGGGAGGGCTGGAACTATGGCTACACCTTC.

This chain joins TRBV6-5 and TRBJ1-2; 10 nucleotides agree with TRBD1. V trimming: 2 bases; J trimming: 3 bases; junction bases outside the gene matches: 3. This CDR3 has 15 residues. The V gene's germline CDR1 is MNHEY and CDR2 SVGAGI. The CDR3 region has the DNA TGTGCCAGCAGTTACCCCGGACAGGGGGACTATGGCTACACCTTC. Amino acids: CASSYPGQGDYGYTF.

This sequence joins TRBV4-3 and TRBJ2-2, with D hard to call. The V end lost 0 bases, the J end lost 9 bases, and 8 bases lay between the germline ends. The CDR3 is 13 amino acids. Per the germline V gene, CDR1 is LGHNA and CDR2 is YSLEER. The CDR3 region is CASSQDRKRELFF. Written as DNA, the CDR3 is TGCGCCAGCAGCCAAGACAGGAAGAGGGAGCTGTTTTTT.

J is TRBJ2-3 and V is TRBV9; 12 nucleotides agree with TRBD2. V was pared by 4 bases and J by 4 bases, with 4 bases of the junction left unmatched. The CDR3 covers 15 residues. Per the germline V gene, CDR1 is SGDLS and CDR2 is YYNGEE. CDR3: CASSWGTSGPDTQYF. For the CDR3, the DNA is TGTGCCAGCAGCTGGGGGACTAGCGGGCCAGATACGCAGTATTTT.

The chain recombines TRBV3-1 (or the pseudogene TRBV3-2) with TRBJ2-7; 7 positions agree with TRBD2. The CDR3 consists of 16 residues. The J segment lost 2 bases and the V segment lost 5 bases, leaving 12 bases of the junction unmatched. Germline V lookup: CDR1 LGHDT, CDR2 YNNKEL (reference sequence). Here the CDR3 DNA reads TGTGCCAGCAGCTATACCGGGAGGTTCCACCCCTACGAGCAGTACTTC. Its protein is CASSYTGRFHPYEQYF.